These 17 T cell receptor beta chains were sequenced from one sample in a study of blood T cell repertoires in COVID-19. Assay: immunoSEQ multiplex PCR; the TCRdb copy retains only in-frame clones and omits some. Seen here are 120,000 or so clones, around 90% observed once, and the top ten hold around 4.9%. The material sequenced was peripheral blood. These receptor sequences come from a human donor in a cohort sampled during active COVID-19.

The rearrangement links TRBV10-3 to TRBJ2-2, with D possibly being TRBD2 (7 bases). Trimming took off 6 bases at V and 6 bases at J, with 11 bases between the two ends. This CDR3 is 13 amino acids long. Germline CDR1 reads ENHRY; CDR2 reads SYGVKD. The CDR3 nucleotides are TGTGCCATCAGAAACGGGGGGCCCGGGGAGCTGTTTTTT. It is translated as CAIRNGGPGELFF.

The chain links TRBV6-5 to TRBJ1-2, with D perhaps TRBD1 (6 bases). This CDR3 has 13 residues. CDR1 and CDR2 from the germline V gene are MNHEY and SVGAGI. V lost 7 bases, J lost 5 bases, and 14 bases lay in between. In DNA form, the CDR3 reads TGTGCCAGCATTGGGGGCAGTAGTTATGGCTACACCTTC. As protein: CASIGGSSYGYTF.

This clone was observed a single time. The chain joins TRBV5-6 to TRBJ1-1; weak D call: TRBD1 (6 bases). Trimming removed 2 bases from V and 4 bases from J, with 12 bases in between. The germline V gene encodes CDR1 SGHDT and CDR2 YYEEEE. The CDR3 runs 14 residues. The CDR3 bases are TGTGCCAGCAGCTTTGGCAACAGGGTCACTGAAGCTTTCTTT. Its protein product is CASSFGNRVTEAFF.

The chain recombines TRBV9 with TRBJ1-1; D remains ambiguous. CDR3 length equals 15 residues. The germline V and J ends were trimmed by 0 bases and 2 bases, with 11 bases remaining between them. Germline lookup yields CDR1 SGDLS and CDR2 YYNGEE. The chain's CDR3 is CASSVVSGYNTEAFF. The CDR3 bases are TGTGCCAGCAGCGTAGTTTCGGGGTACAACACTGAAGCTTTCTTT.

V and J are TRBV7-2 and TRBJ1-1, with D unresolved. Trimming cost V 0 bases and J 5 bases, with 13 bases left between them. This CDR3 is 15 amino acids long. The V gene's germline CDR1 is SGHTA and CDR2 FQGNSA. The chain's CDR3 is CASSLAPGSRTEAFF. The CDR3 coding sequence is TGTGCCAGCAGCTTAGCGCCGGGGAGTAGGACTGAAGCTTTCTTT.

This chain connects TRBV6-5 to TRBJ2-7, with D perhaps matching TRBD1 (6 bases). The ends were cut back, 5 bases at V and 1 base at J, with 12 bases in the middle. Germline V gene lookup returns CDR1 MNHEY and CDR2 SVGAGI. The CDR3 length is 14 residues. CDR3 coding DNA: TGTGCCAGCAGTCCGCGGACAGAATCCTACGAGCAGTACTTC. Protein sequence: CASSPRTESYEQYF.

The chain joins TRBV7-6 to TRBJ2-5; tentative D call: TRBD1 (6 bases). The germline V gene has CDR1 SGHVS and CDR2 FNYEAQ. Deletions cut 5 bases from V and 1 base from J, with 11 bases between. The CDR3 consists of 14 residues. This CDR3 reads CASSPWTVQETQYF. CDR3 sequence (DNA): TGTGCCAGCAGCCCTTGGACAGTCCAAGAGACCCAGTACTTC.

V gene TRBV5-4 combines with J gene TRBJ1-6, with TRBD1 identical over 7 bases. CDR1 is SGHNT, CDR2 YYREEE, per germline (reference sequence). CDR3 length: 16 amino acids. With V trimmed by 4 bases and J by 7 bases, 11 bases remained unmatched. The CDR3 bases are TGTGCCAGCAGCCCCGAGGTGGGACAGACAAATTCACCCCTCCACTTT. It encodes CASSPEVGQTNSPLHF.

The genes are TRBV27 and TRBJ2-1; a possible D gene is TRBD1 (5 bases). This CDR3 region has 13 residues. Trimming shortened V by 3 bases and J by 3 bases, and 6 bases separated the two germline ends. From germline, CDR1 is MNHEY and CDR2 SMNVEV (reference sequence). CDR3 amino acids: CASSLGRYNEQFF. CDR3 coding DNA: TGTGCCAGCAGTTTGGGGCGCTACAATGAGCAGTTCTTC.

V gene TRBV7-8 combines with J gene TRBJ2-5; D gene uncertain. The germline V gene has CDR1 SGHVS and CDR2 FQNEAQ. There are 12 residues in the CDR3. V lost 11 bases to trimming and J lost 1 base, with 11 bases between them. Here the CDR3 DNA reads TGTGCCGGTGGCAAGTCCCAAGAGACCCAGTACTTC. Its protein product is CAGGKSQETQYF.

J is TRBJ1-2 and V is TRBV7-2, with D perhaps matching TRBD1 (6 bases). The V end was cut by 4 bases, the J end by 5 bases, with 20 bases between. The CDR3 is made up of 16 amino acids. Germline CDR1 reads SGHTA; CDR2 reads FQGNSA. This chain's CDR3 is CASSSLGEGGPYGYTF. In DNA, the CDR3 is TGTGCCAGCAGCTCTCTGGGGGAGGGGGGGCCGTATGGCTACACCTTC.

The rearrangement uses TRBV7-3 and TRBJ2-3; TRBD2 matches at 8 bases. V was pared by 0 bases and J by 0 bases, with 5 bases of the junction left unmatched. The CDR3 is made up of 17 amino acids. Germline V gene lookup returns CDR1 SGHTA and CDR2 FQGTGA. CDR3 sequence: CASSLTTVAGSTDTQYF. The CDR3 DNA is TGTGCCAGCAGCTTAACGACCGTAGCGGGGAGCACAGATACGCAGTATTTT.

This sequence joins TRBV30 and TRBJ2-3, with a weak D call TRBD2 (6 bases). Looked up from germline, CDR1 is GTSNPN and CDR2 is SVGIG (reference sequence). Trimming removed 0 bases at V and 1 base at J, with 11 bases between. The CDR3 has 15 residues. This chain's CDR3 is CAWSVNSGGTDTQYF. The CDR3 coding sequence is TGTGCCTGGAGTGTCAACTCGGGGGGCACAGATACGCAGTATTTT.

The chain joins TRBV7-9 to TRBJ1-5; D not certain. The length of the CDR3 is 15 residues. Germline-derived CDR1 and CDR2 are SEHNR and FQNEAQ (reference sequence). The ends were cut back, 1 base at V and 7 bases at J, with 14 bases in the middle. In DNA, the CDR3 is TGTGCCAGCAGCTTAGAAGGAGGCAGGAGCCAGCCCCAGCATTTT. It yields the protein CASSLEGGRSQPQHF. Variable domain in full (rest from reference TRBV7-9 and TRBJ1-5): DTGVSQNPRHKITKRGQNVTFRCDPISEHNRLYWYRQTLGQGPEFLTYFQNEAQLEKSRLLSDRFSAERPKGSFSTLEIQRTEQGDSAMYLCASSLEGGRSQPQHFGDGTRLSIL.

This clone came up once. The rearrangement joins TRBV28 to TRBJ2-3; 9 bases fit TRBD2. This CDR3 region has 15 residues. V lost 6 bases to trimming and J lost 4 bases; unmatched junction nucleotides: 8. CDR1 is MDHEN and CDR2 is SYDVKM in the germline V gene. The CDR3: CASSRASGISDTQYF. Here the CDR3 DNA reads TGTGCCAGCAGCCGCGCTAGCGGGATCTCAGATACGCAGTATTTT.

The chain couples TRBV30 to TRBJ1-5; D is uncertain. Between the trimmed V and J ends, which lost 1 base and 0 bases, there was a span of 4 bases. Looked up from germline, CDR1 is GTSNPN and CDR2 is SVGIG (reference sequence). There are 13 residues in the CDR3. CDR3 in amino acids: CAWSAGSNQPQHF. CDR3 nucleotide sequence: TGTGCCTGGAGTGCGGGTAGCAATCAGCCCCAGCATTTT. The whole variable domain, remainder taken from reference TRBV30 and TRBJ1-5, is SQTIHQWPATLVQPVGSPLSLECTVEGTSNPNLYWYRQAAGRGLQLLFYSVGIGQISSEVPQNLSASRPQDRQFILSSKKLLLSDSGFYLCAWSAGSNQPQHFGDGTRLSIL.

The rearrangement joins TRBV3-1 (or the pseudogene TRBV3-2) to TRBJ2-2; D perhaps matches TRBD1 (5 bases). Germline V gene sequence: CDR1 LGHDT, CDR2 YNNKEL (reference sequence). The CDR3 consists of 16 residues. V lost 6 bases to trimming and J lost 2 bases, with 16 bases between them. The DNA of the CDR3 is TGTGCCAGCAGGGGCCCAGGGCAACGAAACACCGGGGAGCTGTTTTTT. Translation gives CASRGPGQRNTGELFF.